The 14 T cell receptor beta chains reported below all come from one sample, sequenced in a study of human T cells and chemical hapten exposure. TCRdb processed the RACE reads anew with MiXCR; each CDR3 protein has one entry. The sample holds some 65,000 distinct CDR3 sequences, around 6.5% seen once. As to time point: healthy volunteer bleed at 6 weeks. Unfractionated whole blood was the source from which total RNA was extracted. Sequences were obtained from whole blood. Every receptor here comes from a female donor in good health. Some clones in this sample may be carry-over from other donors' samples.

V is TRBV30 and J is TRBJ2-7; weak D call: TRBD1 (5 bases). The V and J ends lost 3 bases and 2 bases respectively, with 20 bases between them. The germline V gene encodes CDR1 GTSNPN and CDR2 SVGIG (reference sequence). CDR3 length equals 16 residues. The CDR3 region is CAWSQGADKQTYEQYF. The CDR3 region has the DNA TGTGCCTGGAGCCAAGGTGCGGACAAGCAAACCTACGAGCAGTACTTC.

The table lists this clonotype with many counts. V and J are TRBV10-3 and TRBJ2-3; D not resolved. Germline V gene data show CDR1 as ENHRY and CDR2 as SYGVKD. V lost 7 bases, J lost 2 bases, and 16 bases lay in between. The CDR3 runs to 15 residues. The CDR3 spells CAITQSQIFTDTQYF. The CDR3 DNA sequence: TGTGCCATCACACAGTCCCAAATTTTCACAGATACGCAGTATTTT.

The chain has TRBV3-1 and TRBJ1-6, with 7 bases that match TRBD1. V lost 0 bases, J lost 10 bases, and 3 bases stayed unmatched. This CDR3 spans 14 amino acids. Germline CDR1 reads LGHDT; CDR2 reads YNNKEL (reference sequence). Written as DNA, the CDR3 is TGTGCCAGCAGCCAAGAGACAGGGAGGTCACCCCTCCACTTT. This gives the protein CASSQETGRSPLHF.

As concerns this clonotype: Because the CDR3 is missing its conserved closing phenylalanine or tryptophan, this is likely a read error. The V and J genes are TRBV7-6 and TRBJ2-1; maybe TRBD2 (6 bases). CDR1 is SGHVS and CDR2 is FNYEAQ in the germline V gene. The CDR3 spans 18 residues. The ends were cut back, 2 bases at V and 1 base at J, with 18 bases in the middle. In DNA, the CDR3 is TGTGCCAGCAGCTTACGATCCGGGCCGGGAGCGTCCTACAATGAGCAGTTCTCC. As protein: CASSLRSGPGASYNEQFS.

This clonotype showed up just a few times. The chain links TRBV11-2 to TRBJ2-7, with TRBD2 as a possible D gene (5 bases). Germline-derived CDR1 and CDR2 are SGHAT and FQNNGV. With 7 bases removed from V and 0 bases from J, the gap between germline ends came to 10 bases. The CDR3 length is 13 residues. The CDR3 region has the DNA TGTGCCAGCATCGGACTCCCCTCCTACGAGCAGTACTTC. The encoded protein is CASIGLPSYEQYF.

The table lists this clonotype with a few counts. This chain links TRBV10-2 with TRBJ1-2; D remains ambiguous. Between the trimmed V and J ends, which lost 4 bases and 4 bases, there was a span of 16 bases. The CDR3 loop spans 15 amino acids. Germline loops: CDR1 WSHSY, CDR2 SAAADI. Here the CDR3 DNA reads TGCGCCAGCAGTGGATCGGACTATAAGTTCTATGGCTACACCTTC. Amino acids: CASSGSDYKFYGYTF.

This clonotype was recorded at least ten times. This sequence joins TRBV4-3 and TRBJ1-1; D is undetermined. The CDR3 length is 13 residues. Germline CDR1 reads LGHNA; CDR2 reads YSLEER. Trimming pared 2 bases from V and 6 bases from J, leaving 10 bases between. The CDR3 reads CASSQSLDSEAFF. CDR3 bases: TGCGCCAGCAGCCAAAGTCTTGACTCTGAAGCTTTCTTT.

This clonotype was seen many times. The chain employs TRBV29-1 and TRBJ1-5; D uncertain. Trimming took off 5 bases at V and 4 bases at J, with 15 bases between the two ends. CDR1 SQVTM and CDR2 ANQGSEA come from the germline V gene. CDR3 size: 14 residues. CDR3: CSVTEEGGNQPQHF. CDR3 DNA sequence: TGCAGCGTTACTGAGGAGGGAGGGAATCAGCCCCAGCATTTT. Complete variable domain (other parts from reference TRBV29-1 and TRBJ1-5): SAVISQKPSRDICQRGTSLTIQCQVDSQVTMMFWYRQQPGQSLTLIATANQGSEATYESGFVIDKFPISRPNLTFSTLTVSNMSPEDSSIYLCSVTEEGGNQPQHFGDGTRLSIL.

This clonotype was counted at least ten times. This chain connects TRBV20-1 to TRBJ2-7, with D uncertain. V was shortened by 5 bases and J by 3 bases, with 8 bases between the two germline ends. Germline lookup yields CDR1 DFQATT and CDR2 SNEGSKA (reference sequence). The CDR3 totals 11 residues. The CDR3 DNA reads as TGCAGTGCTCTTAGCAGCTACGAGCAGTACTTC. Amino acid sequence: CSALSSYEQYF.

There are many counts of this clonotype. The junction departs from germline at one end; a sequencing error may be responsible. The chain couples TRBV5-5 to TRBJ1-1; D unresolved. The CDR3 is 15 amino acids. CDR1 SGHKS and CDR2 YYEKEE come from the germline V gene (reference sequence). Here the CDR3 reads CASGFYTGYDTEAFF. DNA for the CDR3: TGTGCCAGCGGCTTCTACACGGGGTACGACACTGAAGCTTTCTTT.

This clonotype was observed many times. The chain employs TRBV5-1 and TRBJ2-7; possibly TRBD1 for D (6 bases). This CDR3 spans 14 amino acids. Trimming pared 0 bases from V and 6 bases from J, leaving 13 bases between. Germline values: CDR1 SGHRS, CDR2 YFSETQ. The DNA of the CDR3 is TGCGCCAGCAGCTTGGACAGGGAAGGTTCCGAGCAGTACTTC. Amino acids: CASSLDREGSEQYF.

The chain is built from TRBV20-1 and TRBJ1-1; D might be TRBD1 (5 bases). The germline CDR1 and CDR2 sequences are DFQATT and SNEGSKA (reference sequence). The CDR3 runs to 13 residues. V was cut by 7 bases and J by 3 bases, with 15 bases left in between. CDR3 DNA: TGCAGTGGGGTAGGGGATCGTGACACTGAAGCTTTCTTT. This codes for CSGVGDRDTEAFF.

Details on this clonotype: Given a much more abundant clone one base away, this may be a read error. CDR3 bases: TGCAGCGCCGCTGAGGGGAGATCGGGAAACACCATATATTTT. The encoded protein is CSAAEGRSGNTIYF. This chain links TRBV29-1 with TRBJ1-3; a possible D gene is TRBD1 (5 bases). V was shortened by 7 bases and J by 4 bases, with 17 bases between the two germline ends. The CDR3 loop spans 14 amino acids. Per the germline V gene, CDR1 is SQVTM and CDR2 is ANQGSEA.

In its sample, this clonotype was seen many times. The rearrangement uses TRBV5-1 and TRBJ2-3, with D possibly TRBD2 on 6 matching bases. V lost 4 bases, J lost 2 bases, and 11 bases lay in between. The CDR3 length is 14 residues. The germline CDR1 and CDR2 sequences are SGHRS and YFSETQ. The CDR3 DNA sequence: TGCGCCAGCAGCCCGGGACTGAACACAGATACGCAGTATTTT. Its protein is CASSPGLNTDTQYF. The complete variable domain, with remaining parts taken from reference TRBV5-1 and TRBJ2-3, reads KAGVTQTPRYLIKTRGQQVTLSCSPISGHRSVSWYQQTPGQGLQFLFEYFSETQRNKGNFPGRFSGRQFSNSRSEMNVSTLELGDSALYLCASSPGLNTDTQYFGPGTRLTVL.